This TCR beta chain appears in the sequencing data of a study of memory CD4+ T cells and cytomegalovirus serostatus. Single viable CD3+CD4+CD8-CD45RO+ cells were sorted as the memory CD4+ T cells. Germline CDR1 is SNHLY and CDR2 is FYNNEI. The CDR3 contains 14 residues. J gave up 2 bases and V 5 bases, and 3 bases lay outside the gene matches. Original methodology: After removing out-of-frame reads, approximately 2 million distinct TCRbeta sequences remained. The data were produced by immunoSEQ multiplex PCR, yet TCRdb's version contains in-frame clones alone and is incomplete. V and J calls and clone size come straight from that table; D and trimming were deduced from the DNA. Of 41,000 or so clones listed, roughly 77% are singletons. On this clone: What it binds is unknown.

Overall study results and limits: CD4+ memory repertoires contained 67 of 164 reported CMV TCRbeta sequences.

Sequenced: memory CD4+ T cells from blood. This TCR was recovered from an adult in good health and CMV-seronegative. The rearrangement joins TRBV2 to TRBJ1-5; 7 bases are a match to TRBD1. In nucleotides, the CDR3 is TGTGCCAGCAGTACAGGGGTGGGCAATCAGCCCCAGCATTTT. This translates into CASSTGVGNQPQHF.